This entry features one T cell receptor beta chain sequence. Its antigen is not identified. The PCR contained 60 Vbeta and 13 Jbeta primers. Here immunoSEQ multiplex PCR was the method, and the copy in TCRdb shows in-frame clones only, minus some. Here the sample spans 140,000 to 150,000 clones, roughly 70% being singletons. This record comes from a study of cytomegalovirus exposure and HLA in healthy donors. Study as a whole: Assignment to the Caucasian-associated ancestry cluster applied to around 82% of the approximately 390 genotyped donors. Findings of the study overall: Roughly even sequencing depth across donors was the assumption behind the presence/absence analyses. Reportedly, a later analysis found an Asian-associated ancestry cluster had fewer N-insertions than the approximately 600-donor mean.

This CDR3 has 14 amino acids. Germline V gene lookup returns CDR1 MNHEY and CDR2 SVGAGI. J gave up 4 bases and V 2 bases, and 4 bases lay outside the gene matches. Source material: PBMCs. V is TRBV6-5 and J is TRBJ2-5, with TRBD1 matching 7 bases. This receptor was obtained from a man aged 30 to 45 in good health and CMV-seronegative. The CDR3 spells CASSYGTGAETQYF. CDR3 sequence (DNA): TGTGCCAGCAGTTACGGCACAGGGGCAGAGACCCAGTACTTC.